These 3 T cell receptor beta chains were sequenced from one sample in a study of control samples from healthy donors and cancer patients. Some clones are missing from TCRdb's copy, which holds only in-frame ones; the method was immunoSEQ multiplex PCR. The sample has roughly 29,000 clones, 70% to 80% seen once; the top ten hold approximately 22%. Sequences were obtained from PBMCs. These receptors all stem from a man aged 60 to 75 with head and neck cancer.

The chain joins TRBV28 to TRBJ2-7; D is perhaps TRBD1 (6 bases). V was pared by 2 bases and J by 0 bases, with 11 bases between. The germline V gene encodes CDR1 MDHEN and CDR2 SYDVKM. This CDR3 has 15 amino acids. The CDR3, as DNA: TGTGCCAGCAGTTTAGGGGACACCACCTCCTACGAGCAGTACTTC. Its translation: CASSLGDTTSYEQYF.

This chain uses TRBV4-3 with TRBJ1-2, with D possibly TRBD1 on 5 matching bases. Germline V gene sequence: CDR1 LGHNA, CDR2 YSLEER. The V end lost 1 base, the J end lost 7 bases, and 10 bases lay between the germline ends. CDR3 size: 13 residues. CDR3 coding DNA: TGCGCCAGCAGCCAAGGCGGGGGTACTGGCTACACCTTC. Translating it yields CASSQGGGTGYTF.

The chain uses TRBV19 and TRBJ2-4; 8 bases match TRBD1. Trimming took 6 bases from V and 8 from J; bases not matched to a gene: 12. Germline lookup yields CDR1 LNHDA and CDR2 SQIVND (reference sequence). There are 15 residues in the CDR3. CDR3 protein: CASRGDQGASDIQYF. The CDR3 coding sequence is TGTGCCAGTAGAGGAGACCAGGGGGCGTCGGACATTCAGTACTTC.